The present T cell receptor beta chain was sequenced within a study of blood T cell repertoires in COVID-19. About the study: What the recovered Cohort 3 donors had was two negative PCRs, clearance, or symptom resolution. The samples span acute and convalescent COVID-19 from the United States, Italy and Spain.

The CDR3 covers 13 residues. CDR1 is MNHEY and CDR2 is SMNVEV in the germline V gene (reference sequence). V lost 5 bases and J lost 10, with 14 bases in between. Grouping used clinical history reported by participants in a survey and questionnaire. In the source study's methods: Reference gene primer amplification in the assay estimated nucleated cell counts. Assay: immunoSEQ multiplex PCR; the TCRdb copy retains only in-frame clones and omits some. The D gene and trimming were derived from the DNA, and the V and J assignments and clone size from that table. The repertoire includes around 190,000 clones, about 88% of them detected once, and just under 25% sits in the top ten.

The source material was PBMCs or T cells enriched from blood (not recorded which). This rearrangement joins TRBV27 to TRBJ1-4, with a possible D match to TRBD1 (6 bases). This clonotype was sampled from a woman in her forties in a cohort exposed to, infected with or recovered from COVID-19 (not recorded which). In DNA form, the CDR3 reads TGTGCCAGCAGTCAGTCGAGGGGGGGAAAACTGTTTTTT. As protein: CASSQSRGGKLFF.